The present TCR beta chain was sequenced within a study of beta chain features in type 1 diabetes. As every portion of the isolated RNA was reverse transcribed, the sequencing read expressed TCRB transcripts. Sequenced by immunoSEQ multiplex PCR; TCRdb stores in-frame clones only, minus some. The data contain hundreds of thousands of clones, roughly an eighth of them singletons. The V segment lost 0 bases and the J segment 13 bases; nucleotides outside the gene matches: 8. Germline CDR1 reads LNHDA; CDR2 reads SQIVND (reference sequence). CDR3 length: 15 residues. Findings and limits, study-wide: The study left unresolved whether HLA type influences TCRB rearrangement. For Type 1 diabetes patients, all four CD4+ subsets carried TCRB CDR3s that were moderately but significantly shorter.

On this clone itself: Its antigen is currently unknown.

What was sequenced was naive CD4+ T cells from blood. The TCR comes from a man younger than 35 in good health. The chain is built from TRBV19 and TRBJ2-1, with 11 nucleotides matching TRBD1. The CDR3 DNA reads TGTGCCAGTAGTATAGATCTGCCGGACAGGGGGCAACAGTTCTTC. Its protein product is CASSIDLPDRGQQFF.